A single sample gave rise to the 3 T cell receptor beta chains below, sequenced in a study of shared clonotypes between healthy human individuals. TCRdb keeps only in-frame clones here, not all; method: immunoSEQ multiplex PCR. The table shows 2 million to 2.5 million clones, with just over 90% occurring only once. Sequencing input: naive CD4+ T cells from PBMCs. Subset denoted: CD45RA+ positively selected. Receptors were obtained from a man aged 18 to 35 in good health. Some clones in this sample may be carry-over from other donors' samples.

The rearrangement joins TRBV5-4 to TRBJ1-2, with 10 bases fitting TRBD1. The V gene's germline CDR1 is SGHNT and CDR2 YYREEE (reference sequence). The CDR3 contains 15 residues. Losses at the gene ends were 1 base for V and 4 bases for J; bases not matched to a gene: 4. The CDR3 is CASSLRTGGGYGYTF. The CDR3, as DNA: TGTGCCAGCAGCTTGCGGACAGGGGGGGGCTATGGCTACACCTTC. The full variable domain, rest sourced from reference TRBV5-4 and TRBJ1-2, is ETGVTQSPTHLIKTRGQQVTLRCSSQSGHNTVSWYQQALGQGPQFIFQYYREEENGRGNFPPRFSGLQFPNYSSELNVNALELDDSALYLCASSLRTGGGYGYTFGSGTRLTVV.

This sequence joins TRBV21-1 and TRBJ1-1; the listed D gene, TRBD1, was not tested against the DNA. TRBV21-1 is described as a pseudogene. The CDR3 is 15 amino acids. CDR3 sequence reads: CASSSHGQGNTEAFF. CDR3 bases: TGTGCCAGCAGCTCCCACGGACAGGGTAACACTGAAGCTTTCTTT.

This clone was counted a single time. The chain carries TRBV6-5 and TRBJ2-7; D possibly corresponds to TRBD2 (5 bases). Germline V gene data show CDR1 as MNHEY and CDR2 as SVGAGI. V lost 10 bases to trimming and J lost 1 base, with 11 bases between them. The CDR3 is 12 residues long. The chain's CDR3 is CATKRGSYEQYF. The CDR3 coding sequence is TGTGCCACTAAACGGGGATCCTACGAGCAGTACTTC.